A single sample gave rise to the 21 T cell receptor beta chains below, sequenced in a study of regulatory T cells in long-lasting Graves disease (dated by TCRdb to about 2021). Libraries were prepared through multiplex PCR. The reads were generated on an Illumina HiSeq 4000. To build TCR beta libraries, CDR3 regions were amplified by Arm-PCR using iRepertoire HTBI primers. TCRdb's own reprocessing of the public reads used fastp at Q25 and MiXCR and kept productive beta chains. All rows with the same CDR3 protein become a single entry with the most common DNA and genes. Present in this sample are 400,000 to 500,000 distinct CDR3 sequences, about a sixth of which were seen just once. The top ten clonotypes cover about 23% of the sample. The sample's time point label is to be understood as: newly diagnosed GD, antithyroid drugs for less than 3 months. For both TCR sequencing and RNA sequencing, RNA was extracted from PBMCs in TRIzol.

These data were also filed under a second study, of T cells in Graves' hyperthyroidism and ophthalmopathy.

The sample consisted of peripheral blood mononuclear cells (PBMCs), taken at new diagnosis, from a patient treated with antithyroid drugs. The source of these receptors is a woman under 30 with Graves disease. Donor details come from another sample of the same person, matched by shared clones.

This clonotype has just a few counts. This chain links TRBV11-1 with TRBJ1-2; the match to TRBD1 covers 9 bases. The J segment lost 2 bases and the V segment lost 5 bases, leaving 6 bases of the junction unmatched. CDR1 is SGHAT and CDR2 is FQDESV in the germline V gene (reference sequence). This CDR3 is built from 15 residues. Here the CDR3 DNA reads TGTGCCAGCAGCCACCAAGGACAGGGGAACTATGGCTACACCTTC. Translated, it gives CASSHQGQGNYGYTF.

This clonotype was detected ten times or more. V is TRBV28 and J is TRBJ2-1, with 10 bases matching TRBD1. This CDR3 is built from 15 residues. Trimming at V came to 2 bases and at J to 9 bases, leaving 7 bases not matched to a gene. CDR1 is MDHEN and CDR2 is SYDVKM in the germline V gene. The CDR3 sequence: CASSLIDRGLGEQFF. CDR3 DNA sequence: TGTGCCAGCAGTTTAATTGACAGGGGGCTCGGTGAGCAGTTCTTC.

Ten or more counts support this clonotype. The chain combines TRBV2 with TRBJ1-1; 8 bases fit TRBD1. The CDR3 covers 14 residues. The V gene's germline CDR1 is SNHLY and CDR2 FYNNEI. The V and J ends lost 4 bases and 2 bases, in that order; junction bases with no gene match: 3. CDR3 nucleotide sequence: TGTGCCAGCAGTGCAGGACAGGGTAACACTGAAGCTTTCTTT. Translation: CASSAGQGNTEAFF. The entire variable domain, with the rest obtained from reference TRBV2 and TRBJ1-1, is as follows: EPEVTQTPSHQVTQMGQEVILRCVPISNHLYFYWYRQILGQKVEFLVSFYNNEISEKSEIFDDQFSVERPDGSNFTLKIRSTKLEDSAMYFCASSAGQGNTEAFFGQGTRLTVV.

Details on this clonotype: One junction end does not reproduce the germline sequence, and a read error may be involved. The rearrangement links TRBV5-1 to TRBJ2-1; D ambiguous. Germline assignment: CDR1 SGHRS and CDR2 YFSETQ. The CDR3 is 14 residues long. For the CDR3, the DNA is TGCGCCAGCAGCTTGGAACGAGGCTACAATCAGCAGTTCTTC. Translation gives CASSLERGYNQQFF.

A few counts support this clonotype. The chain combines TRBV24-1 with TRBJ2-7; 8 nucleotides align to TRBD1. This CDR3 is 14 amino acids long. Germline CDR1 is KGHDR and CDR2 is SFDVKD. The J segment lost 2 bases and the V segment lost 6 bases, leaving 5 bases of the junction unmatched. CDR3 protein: CATSSGGRTYEQYF. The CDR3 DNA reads TGTGCCACCAGTTCAGGGGGCCGTACCTACGAGCAGTACTTC.

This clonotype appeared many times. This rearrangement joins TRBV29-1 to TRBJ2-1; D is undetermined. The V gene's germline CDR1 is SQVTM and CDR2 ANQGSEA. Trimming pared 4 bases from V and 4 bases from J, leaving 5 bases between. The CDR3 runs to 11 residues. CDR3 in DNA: TGCAGCGTTGTTGGGTACAATGAGCAGTTCTTC. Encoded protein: CSVVGYNEQFF.

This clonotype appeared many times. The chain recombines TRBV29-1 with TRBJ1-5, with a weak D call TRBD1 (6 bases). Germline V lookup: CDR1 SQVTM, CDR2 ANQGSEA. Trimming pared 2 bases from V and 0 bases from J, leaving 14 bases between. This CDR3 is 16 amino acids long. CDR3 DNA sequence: TGCAGCGTTGAACCCCCAAGGGGGGATAGCAATCAGCCCCAGCATTTT. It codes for CSVEPPRGDSNQPQHF.

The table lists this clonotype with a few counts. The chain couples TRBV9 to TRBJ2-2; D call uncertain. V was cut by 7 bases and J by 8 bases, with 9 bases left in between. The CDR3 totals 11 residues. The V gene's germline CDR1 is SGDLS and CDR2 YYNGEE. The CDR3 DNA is TGTGCCAGCCCGCCCTGGGGGGAGCTGTTTTTT. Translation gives CASPPWGELFF.

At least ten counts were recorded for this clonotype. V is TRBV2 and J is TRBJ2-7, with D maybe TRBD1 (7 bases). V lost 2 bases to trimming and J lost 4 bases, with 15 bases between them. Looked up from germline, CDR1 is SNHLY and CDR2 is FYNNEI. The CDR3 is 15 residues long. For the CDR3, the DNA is TGTGCCAGCAGTGAACAGGGGGGACCCCCTTACGAGCAGTACTTC. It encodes CASSEQGGPPYEQYF.

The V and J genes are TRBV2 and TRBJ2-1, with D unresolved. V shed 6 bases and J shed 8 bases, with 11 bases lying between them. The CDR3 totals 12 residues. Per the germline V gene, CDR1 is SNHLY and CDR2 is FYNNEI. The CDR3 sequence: CASSVAFHEQFF. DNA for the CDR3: TGTGCCAGCAGCGTAGCTTTCCATGAGCAGTTCTTC.

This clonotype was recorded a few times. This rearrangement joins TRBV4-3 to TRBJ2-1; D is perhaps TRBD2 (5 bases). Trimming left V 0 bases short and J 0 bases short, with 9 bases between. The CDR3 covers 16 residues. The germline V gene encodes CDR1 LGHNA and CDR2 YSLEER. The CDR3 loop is CASSQESGDSYNEQFF. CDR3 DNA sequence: TGCGCCAGCAGCCAAGAAAGCGGAGACTCCTACAATGAGCAGTTCTTC.

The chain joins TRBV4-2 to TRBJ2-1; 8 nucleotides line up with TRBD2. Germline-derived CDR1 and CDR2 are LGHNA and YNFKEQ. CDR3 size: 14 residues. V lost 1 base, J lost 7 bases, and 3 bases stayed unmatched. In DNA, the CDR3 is TGTGCCAGCAGCCAAGGGCGGGAGGTAAATGAGCAGTTCTTC. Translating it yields CASSQGREVNEQFF.

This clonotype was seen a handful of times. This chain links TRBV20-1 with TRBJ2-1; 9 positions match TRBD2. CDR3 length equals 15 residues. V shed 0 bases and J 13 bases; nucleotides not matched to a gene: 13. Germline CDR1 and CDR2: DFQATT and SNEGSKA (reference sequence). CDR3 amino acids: CSARDGTSPGYSQFF. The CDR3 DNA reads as TGCAGTGCTAGAGATGGGACTAGCCCGGGTTATAGTCAGTTCTTC.

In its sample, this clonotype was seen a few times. CDR3 DNA: TGCGCCAGCACCTTCGGGTCTGGACGGAACTATGGCTACACCTTC. This sequence encodes CASTFGSGRNYGYTF. The chain couples TRBV5-1 to TRBJ1-2; D uncertain. Deletions cut 6 bases from V and 2 bases from J, with 17 bases between. CDR3 length: 15 amino acids. The germline gives CDR1 SGHRS, CDR2 YFSETQ.

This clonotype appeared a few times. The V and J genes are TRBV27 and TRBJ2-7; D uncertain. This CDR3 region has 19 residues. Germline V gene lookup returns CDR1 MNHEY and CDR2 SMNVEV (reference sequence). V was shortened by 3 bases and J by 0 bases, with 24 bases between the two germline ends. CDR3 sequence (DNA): TGTGCCAGCAGTTTGATTCCACCGACGACACAGCCCCCCTCCTACGAGCAGTACTTC. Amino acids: CASSLIPPTTQPPSYEQYF.

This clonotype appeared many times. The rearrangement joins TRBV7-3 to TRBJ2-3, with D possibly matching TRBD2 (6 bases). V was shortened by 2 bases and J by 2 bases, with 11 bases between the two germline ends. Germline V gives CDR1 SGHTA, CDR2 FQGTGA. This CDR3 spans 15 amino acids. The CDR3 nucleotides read TGTGCCAGCAGCTTAGGTGTAGCGGACACAGATACGCAGTATTTT. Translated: CASSLGVADTDTQYF.

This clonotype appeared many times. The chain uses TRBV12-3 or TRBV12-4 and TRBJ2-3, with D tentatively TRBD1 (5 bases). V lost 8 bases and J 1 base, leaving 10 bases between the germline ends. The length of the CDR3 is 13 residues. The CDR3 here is CASVVGRTDTQYF. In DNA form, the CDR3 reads TGTGCCAGCGTGGTGGGGCGCACAGATACGCAGTATTTT.

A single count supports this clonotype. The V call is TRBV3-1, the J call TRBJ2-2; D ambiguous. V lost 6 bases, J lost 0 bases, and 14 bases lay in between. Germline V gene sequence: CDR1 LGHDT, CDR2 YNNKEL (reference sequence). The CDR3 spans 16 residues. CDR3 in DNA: TGTGCCAGCAGACTAATACAACCCGCGAACACCGGGGAGCTGTTTTTT. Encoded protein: CASRLIQPANTGELFF.

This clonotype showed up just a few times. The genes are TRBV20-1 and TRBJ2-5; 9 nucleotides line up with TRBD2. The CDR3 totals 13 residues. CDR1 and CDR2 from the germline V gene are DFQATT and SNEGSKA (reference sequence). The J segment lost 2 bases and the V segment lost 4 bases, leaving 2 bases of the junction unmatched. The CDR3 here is CSANSGRQETQYF. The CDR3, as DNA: TGCAGTGCTAATAGCGGGAGACAAGAGACCCAGTACTTC.

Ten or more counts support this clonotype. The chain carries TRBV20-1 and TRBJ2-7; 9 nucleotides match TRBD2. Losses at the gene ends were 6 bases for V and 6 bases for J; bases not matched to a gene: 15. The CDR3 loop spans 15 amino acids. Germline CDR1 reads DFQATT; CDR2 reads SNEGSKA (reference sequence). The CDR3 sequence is CSAAIRAGGIGEQYF. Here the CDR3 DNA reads TGCAGTGCCGCCATACGAGCGGGAGGAATAGGCGAGCAGTACTTC.

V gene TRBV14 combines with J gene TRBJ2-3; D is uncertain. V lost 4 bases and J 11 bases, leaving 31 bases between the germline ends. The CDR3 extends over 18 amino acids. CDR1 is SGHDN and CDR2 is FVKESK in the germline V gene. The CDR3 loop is CASSPKATHEVVVVQQYF. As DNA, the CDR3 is TGTGCCAGCAGCCCTAAGGCCACACACGAAGTTGTAGTAGTGCAGCAGTATTTT.